These 20 T cell receptor beta chains share one sample of origin, sequenced in a study of T cells in localized non-small cell lung cancer. The repertoire was sequenced with immunoSEQ multiplex PCR; TCRdb's copy has only in-frame clones and lacks some. The table includes roughly 30,000 clones, about 90% detected once. The material was peripheral blood mononuclear cells, obtained before any cancer treatment. The receptors here all came from a woman aged 35-75 years with stage III lung adenocarcinoma.

The chain recombines TRBV30 with TRBJ1-2; D is undetermined. With 1 base removed from V and 3 bases from J, the gap between germline ends came to 3 bases. CDR1 and CDR2 (germline): GTSNPN, SVGIG (reference sequence). CDR3 length: 11 residues. The CDR3 sequence: CAWSDDYGYTF. The CDR3 DNA reads as TGTGCCTGGAGTGATGACTATGGCTACACCTTC.

This chain connects TRBV5-6 to TRBJ1-6; D possibly corresponds to TRBD1 (5 bases). This CDR3 has 16 amino acids. Germline CDR1 is SGHDT and CDR2 is YYEEEE. V lost 1 base and J lost 7, with 15 bases in between. CDR3 nucleotides: TGTGCCAGCAGCTTGAGGGACTTTTGGAACAATTCACCCCTCCACTTT. Its translation: CASSLRDFWNNSPLHF.

The rearrangement joins TRBV21-1 to TRBJ2-3; the table assigns TRBD2, which was not confirmed against the DNA. TRBV21-1 has pseudogene status. CDR3 length: 13 amino acids. CDR3 loop: CASSRSLKDTQYF. In DNA, the CDR3 is TGTGCCAGCAGCAGAAGTCTAAAGGATACGCAGTATTTT.

The V gene is TRBV27, the J gene TRBJ2-2, with D perhaps matching TRBD1 or TRBD2 (5 bases each). Trimming removed 4 bases from V and 5 bases from J, with 8 bases in between. The germline gives CDR1 MNHEY, CDR2 SMNVEV (reference sequence). The CDR3 extends over 13 amino acids. The CDR3 bases are TGTGCCAGCAGTTGGGGGAGAACCGGGGAGCTGTTTTTT. Protein product: CASSWGRTGELFF.

The chain has TRBV30 and TRBJ2-5; 7 bases agree with TRBD1. V shed 1 base and J 4 bases; nucleotides not matched to a gene: 6. Germline V gene sequence: CDR1 GTSNPN, CDR2 SVGIG (reference sequence). This CDR3 has 14 amino acids. CDR3 DNA: TGTGCCTGGAGTGGGACAGGTACGGGAGAGACCCAGTACTTC. Its protein product is CAWSGTGTGETQYF.

The V call is TRBV19, the J call TRBJ1-2; 10 bases are a match to TRBD1. Germline V gives CDR1 LNHDA, CDR2 SQIVND (reference sequence). The CDR3 has 13 residues. V dropped 9 bases and J dropped 5; count of bases not matched to a gene: 6. CDR3 bases: TGTGCCAGCAGAAGGGACAGGGGATATGGCTACACCTTC. Its protein is CASRRDRGYGYTF.

This clone was picked up one time. This chain links TRBV6-5 with TRBJ1-1; 12 bases match TRBD1. CDR1 and CDR2 from the germline V gene are MNHEY and SVGAGI. V shed 6 bases and J 1 base; nucleotides not matched to a gene: 3. CDR3 size: 15 residues. The DNA of the CDR3 is TGTGCCAGCAGGGGACAGGGGGCGGGGAACACTGAAGCTTTCTTT. Translating gives CASRGQGAGNTEAFF.

V gene TRBV4-1 combines with J gene TRBJ2-5; D might be TRBD1 (6 bases). Trimming removed 0 bases at V and 5 bases at J, with 19 bases between. Germline CDR1 is MGHRA and CDR2 is YSYEKL. The CDR3 has 17 residues. The CDR3 loop is CASSQDGSYRVVETQYF. CDR3 in DNA: TGCGCCAGCAGCCAAGATGGGTCCTACAGGGTAGTGGAGACCCAGTACTTC.

The V call is TRBV19, the J call TRBJ1-2; 9 nucleotides line up with TRBD1. Germline V gene data show CDR1 as LNHDA and CDR2 as SQIVND (reference sequence). V trimming: 3 bases; J trimming: 2 bases; junction bases outside the gene matches: 4. The CDR3 is 15 residues long. In nucleotides, the CDR3 is TGTGCCAGTAGTATTTCCGGGACAGGGAACTATGGCTACACCTTC. It codes for CASSISGTGNYGYTF.

This clone showed up just once. This rearrangement joins TRBV29-1 to TRBJ1-4; D ambiguous. The CDR3 has 12 residues. The V end lost 7 bases, the J end lost 8 bases, and 14 bases lay between the germline ends. Germline CDR1 reads SQVTM; CDR2 reads ANQGSEA. In nucleotides, the CDR3 is TGCAGCGCTGGGTTTCGAGGGGAAAAACTGTTTTTT. Its translation: CSAGFRGEKLFF.

This chain uses TRBV7-2 with TRBJ2-7, with D possibly TRBD2 on 7 matching bases. The CDR3 covers 16 residues. Germline values: CDR1 SGHTA, CDR2 FQGNSA. V was pared by 1 base and J by 2 bases, with 15 bases between. The CDR3 DNA is TGTGCCAGCAGCTTAGTTGAGGGGGGGCTTCCCTACGAGCAGTACTTC. Its protein is CASSLVEGGLPYEQYF.

The rearrangement joins TRBV6-1 to TRBJ1-2; D is possibly TRBD1 (6 bases). From germline, CDR1 is MNHNS and CDR2 SASEGT. The CDR3 length is 13 residues. Between the trimmed V and J ends, which lost 5 bases and 6 bases, there was a span of 13 bases. The CDR3 coding sequence is TGTGCCAGCAGTTTTAACAGGGTGGATGGCTACACCTTC. Its protein is CASSFNRVDGYTF.

The chain links TRBV28 to TRBJ1-5; no clear D. Germline CDR1 and CDR2: MDHEN and SYDVKM. The CDR3 spans 15 residues. Trimming took 3 bases from V and 0 from J, leaving 9 bases between them. CDR3 DNA sequence: TGTGCCAGCAGTTTGCTCAGAATTAGCAATCAGCCCCAGCATTTT. This encodes CASSLLRISNQPQHF.

The V call is TRBV11-2, the J call TRBJ2-1, with D perhaps matching TRBD2 (5 bases). Per germline, CDR1 SGHAT and CDR2 FQNNGV. Trimming removed 3 bases from V and 4 bases from J, with 7 bases in between. The length of the CDR3 is 13 residues. The CDR3 sequence is CASSFGLYNEQFF. The DNA of the CDR3 is TGTGCCAGCAGCTTCGGACTGTACAATGAGCAGTTCTTC.

This chain joins TRBV19 and TRBJ2-3, with 9 bases matching TRBD2. V dropped 6 bases and J dropped 0; count of bases not matched to a gene: 4. CDR3 length equals 15 residues. The V gene's germline CDR1 is LNHDA and CDR2 SQIVND (reference sequence). CDR3 DNA: TGTGCCAGTAGCTTCCTAGCGGGGAGCACAGATACGCAGTATTTT. Translating gives CASSFLAGSTDTQYF.

The rearrangement uses TRBV5-6 and TRBJ1-4; D not resolved. Trimming removed 2 bases at V and 2 bases at J, with 4 bases between. Germline loops: CDR1 SGHDT, CDR2 YYEEEE. The CDR3 runs to 13 residues. The CDR3 nucleotides are TGTGCCAGCAGCTTTTCCACTAATGAAAAACTGTTTTTT. Protein sequence: CASSFSTNEKLFF.

The rearrangement joins TRBV19 to TRBJ1-1, with 8 bases identical to TRBD1. Germline V gene data show CDR1 as LNHDA and CDR2 as SQIVND (reference sequence). The CDR3 loop spans 15 amino acids. V gave up 5 bases and J gave up 3 bases; unmatched junction bases: 8. The CDR3 protein is CASSPRTGWHTEAFF. In nucleotides, the CDR3 is TGTGCCAGTAGTCCGCGGACAGGGTGGCACACTGAAGCTTTCTTT.

This clone was seen just once. This sequence joins TRBV7-9 and TRBJ2-5; 10 positions agree with TRBD2. The V segment lost 1 base and the J segment 3 bases; nucleotides outside the gene matches: 2. The CDR3 loop spans 15 amino acids. Germline V lookup: CDR1 SEHNR, CDR2 FQNEAQ (reference sequence). The chain's CDR3 is CASSLGGLAKETQYF. The CDR3 bases are TGTGCCAGCAGCTTAGGGGGACTAGCGAAAGAGACCCAGTACTTC.

The rearrangement uses TRBV11-2 and TRBJ1-3; D is ambiguous. The V gene's germline CDR1 is SGHAT and CDR2 FQNNGV. V lost 7 bases and J 4 bases, leaving 17 bases between the germline ends. The length of the CDR3 is 15 residues. The CDR3 DNA is TGTGCCAGCACCTTCGGAGGGTCTGGAGGAAACACCATATATTTT. Translation: CASTFGGSGGNTIYF.

This clone has only a few counts. The chain links TRBV30 to TRBJ2-3, with 8 bases lining up with TRBD2. The CDR3 has 14 residues. Germline loops: CDR1 GTSNPN, CDR2 SVGIG (reference sequence). The ends lost 0 bases at V and 6 bases at J; junction bases unmatched: 5. This chain's CDR3 is CAWSVGGGFDTQYF. In nucleotides, the CDR3 is TGTGCCTGGAGTGTGGGCGGGGGGTTTGATACGCAGTATTTT.